This TCR beta chain came from a study of T-cell memory formation after mild COVID-19. Background on the study: There were largely donor-specific TCR clusters. Study-wide results and limits: The study found balanced CD4/CD8 in clones contracting day 15 to 85 and a CD4+ lean in later expanders. Still unconfirmed is whether the second-wave clones peaking on day 37 recognized SARS-CoV-2. CD4+ contracting clones were found mainly in CM and EM, and CD8+ ones in EMRA.

TCRdb reanalysed the 5' RACE reads using MiXCR and keeps one entry per CDR3 protein. The sample has around 300,000 distinct CDR3 sequences; roughly an eighth are singletons. This clonotype was seen at least ten times. Its antigen is not known. The CDR3 spans 15 residues. Germline V gives CDR1 ENHRY, CDR2 SYGVKD. Trimming took 8 bases from V and 3 from J, leaving 16 bases between them. The receptor comes from a man aged 18 to 30 who had mild COVID-19 (a few samples of this study predate the infection). Cell type and time point are not known. Sequenced material: PBMCs or a T cell subset sorted from them (not recorded which). The genes are TRBV10-3 and TRBJ2-2; perhaps D is TRBD1 or TRBD2 (5 bases each). The CDR3 protein is CAIRAALGDTGELFF. In DNA, the CDR3 is TGTGCCATCCGGGCGGCTCTGGGGGACACCGGGGAGCTGTTTTTT.